The 21 T cell receptor beta chains presented below share a single source sample, sequenced in a study of shared T cell receptors in the human thymus. The table came from immunoSEQ multiplex PCR; TCRdb's copy has only in-frame clones and leaves some out. This table holds around 730,000 clones, approximately 85% found once. This same sample was also taken into another study, of human thymus T cells.

Sequences were obtained from thymocytes. The source is a girl under three years old with a congenital heart defect.

The V and J genes are TRBV30 and TRBJ1-2; D is perhaps TRBD1 (5 bases). The CDR3 is 16 residues long. Trimming left V 3 bases short and J 0 bases short, with 17 bases between. Germline-derived CDR1 and CDR2 are GTSNPN and SVGIG (reference sequence). The CDR3 loop reads CAWSLPVDSANYGYTF. DNA of the CDR3: TGTGCCTGGAGCCTCCCCGTCGACAGTGCTAACTATGGCTACACCTTC. The whole variable domain, filled in from reference TRBV30 and TRBJ1-2, reads SQTIHQWPATLVQPVGSPLSLECTVEGTSNPNLYWYRQAAGRGLQLLFYSVGIGQISSEVPQNLSASRPQDRQFILSSKKLLLSDSGFYLCAWSLPVDSANYGYTFGSGTRLTVV.

A single count supports this clone. The V and J genes are TRBV4-1 and TRBJ1-6, with 8 nucleotides matching TRBD1. The CDR3 runs to 14 residues. The germline gives CDR1 MGHRA, CDR2 YSYEKL. The trim removed 3 bases at V and 8 bases at J, leaving 3 bases unmatched. CDR3 DNA sequence: TGCGCCAGCAGCCAGACAGGGGTTTATTCACCCCTCCACTTT. Its translation is CASSQTGVYSPLHF.

As to this clone: At one end the junction does not follow the germline gene, possibly because of a read error. The chain joins TRBV10-3 to TRBJ1-2; 7 positions match TRBD1. Germline V gene data show CDR1 as ENHRY and CDR2 as SYGVKD. The CDR3 covers 16 residues. In nucleotides, the CDR3 is TGCGCCATCTCACCGGGACAGAACACTTCTAACTATGGCTACACCTTC. This gives the protein CAISPGQNTSNYGYTF.

J is TRBJ2-1 and V is TRBV7-6; 7 nucleotides align to TRBD2. The CDR3 sequence is 14 residues long. Germline trimming cut 7 bases from V and 4 bases from J; bases unmatched to any gene: 7. Germline values: CDR1 SGHVS, CDR2 FNYEAQ. CDR3 coding DNA: TGTGCCAGCAAACCGGGACTACATTACAATGAGCAGTTCTTC. Encoded protein: CASKPGLHYNEQFF. The full variable domain, with the rest looked up from reference TRBV7-6 and TRBJ2-1, is GAGVSQSPRYKVTKRGQDVALRCDPISGHVSLYWYRQALGQGPEFLTYFNYEAQQDKSGLPNDRFSAERPEGSISTLTIQRTEQRDSAMYRCASKPGLHYNEQFFGPGTRLTVL.

The V and J genes are TRBV20-1 and TRBJ1-1, with D possibly TRBD1 on 5 matching bases. This CDR3 comprises 11 residues. From germline, CDR1 is DFQATT and CDR2 SNEGSKA (reference sequence). CDR3 DNA: TGCAATTTGGGGGGAACAGCTGAAGCTTTCTTT. Encoded protein: CNLGGTAEAFF.

The V and J genes are TRBV20-1 and TRBJ2-2; the D is unclear. The length of the CDR3 is 11 residues. The germline V gene has CDR1 DFQATT and CDR2 SNEGSKA (reference sequence). V lost 3 bases to trimming and J lost 13 bases, with 12 bases between them. CDR3 in amino acids: CSASWQNGLFF. CDR3 coding DNA: TGCAGTGCTAGTTGGCAGAATGGGCTGTTTTTT.

The chain employs TRBV4-3 and TRBJ1-1; 7 positions match TRBD1. Germline values: CDR1 LGHNA, CDR2 YSLEER. The CDR3 sequence is 14 residues long. Trimming took 5 bases from V and 4 from J; bases not matched to a gene: 7. The CDR3 region is CASSSPDRATEAFF. In DNA form, the CDR3 reads TGCGCCAGCAGCTCCCCAGACAGGGCCACTGAAGCTTTCTTT.

This clone has just a few counts. The J gene is TRBJ1-2, the V gene TRBV5-1; the match to TRBD1 covers 9 bases. Trimming took 5 bases from V and 4 from J; bases not matched to a gene: 12. Germline V gives CDR1 SGHRS, CDR2 YFSETQ. The CDR3 runs 16 residues. Here the CDR3 reads CASRAGTGLGGYGYTF. CDR3 nucleotides: TGCGCCAGCAGAGCCGGGACAGGGTTAGGCGGCTATGGCTACACCTTC. Variable domain in full (rest from reference TRBV5-1 and TRBJ1-2): KAGVTQTPRYLIKTRGQQVTLSCSPISGHRSVSWYQQTPGQGLQFLFEYFSETQRNKGNFPGRFSGRQFSNSRSEMNVSTLELGDSALYLCASRAGTGLGGYGYTFGSGTRLTVV.

V usage is TRBV11-2 and J usage is TRBJ2-7; 11 bases are a match to TRBD2. This CDR3 contains 19 residues. In germline, CDR1 is SGHAT, CDR2 FQNNGV. The trim removed 5 bases at V and 2 bases at J, leaving 17 bases unmatched. In DNA form, the CDR3 reads TGTGCCAGCAGCCGAGGGGGGAGGCTAGCGGGGGGCGGCCCCTACGAGCAGTACTTC. Encoded protein: CASSRGGRLAGGGPYEQYF.

The V call is TRBV2, the J call TRBJ1-3; a possible D gene is TRBD1 (6 bases). V lost 10 bases to trimming and J lost 0 bases, with 22 bases between them. The CDR3 spans 17 residues. Germline V CDR1 and CDR2: SNHLY, FYNNEI. CDR3 nucleotide sequence: TGTGCCACCCCGGGAAGGGAGGGGGAAAGCTCTGGAAACACCATATATTTT. As protein: CATPGREGESSGNTIYF.

The rearrangement joins TRBV6-1 to TRBJ2-5; D is possibly TRBD1 (5 bases). The CDR3 covers 13 residues. Germline V gene sequence: CDR1 MNHNS, CDR2 SASEGT. The CDR3 DNA follows: TGTGCAGGGGCGGTAAAAAACCAAGAGACCCAGTACTTC. This encodes CAGAVKNQETQYF.

This sequence joins TRBV6-4 and TRBJ1-4, with TRBD1 matching 12 bases. J was trimmed by 4 bases and V by 5 bases; bases with no gene match: 5. This CDR3 is built from 16 residues. The germline V gene has CDR1 MRHNA and CDR2 SNTAGT. In DNA, the CDR3 is TGTGCCAGCAGTCCCGGGACAGGGGGCCGTAATGAAAAACTGTTTTTT. Encoded protein: CASSPGTGGRNEKLFF.

The J gene is TRBJ2-1, the V gene TRBV5-1, with TRBD2 matching 7 bases. The germline V gene encodes CDR1 SGHRS and CDR2 YFSETQ. Unmatched junction bases numbered 11, after V lost 1 base and J lost 7 bases. The CDR3 extends over 16 amino acids. The DNA for the CDR3 is TGCGCCAGCAGCTTGTACGGGACTACCGTTTTGAATGAGCAGTTCTTC. This codes for CASSLYGTTVLNEQFF.

This chain uses TRBV7-6 with TRBJ2-1; 10 positions agree with TRBD2. The V and J ends lost 2 bases and 7 bases, in that order; junction bases with no gene match: 2. The CDR3 runs to 14 residues. Germline CDR1 reads SGHVS; CDR2 reads FNYEAQ. DNA of the CDR3: TGTGCCAGCAGCTTAAGCGGGGGGGCGAATGAGCAGTTCTTC. Encoded protein: CASSLSGGANEQFF.

As DNA, the CDR3 is TGTGCCAGCAGCTTAGCTAGGGGGACAGGGCGGGTTAACTATGGCTACACCTTC. It yields the protein CASSLARGTGRVNYGYTF. This chain links TRBV11-2 with TRBJ1-2; TRBD1 agrees at 9 bases. The junction had 10 bases not matched to a gene; V was cut back by 1 base and J by 1 base. There are 18 residues in the CDR3. CDR1 is SGHAT and CDR2 is FQNNGV in the germline V gene.

The table lists this clone with a few counts. This rearrangement joins TRBV9 to TRBJ2-2; 12 positions match TRBD2. V shed 0 bases, J shed 2 bases, and the junction held 5 bases outside the gene matches. Germline V gene lookup returns CDR1 SGDLS and CDR2 YYNGEE. The CDR3 contains 18 residues. The CDR3 DNA reads as TGTGCCAGCAGCGTAGATCGACTAGCGGGGGCCAACACCGGGGAGCTGTTTTTT. This gives the protein CASSVDRLAGANTGELFF.

V and J are TRBV28 and TRBJ1-2, with 8 bases identical to TRBD1. V shed 5 bases, J shed 5 bases, and the junction held 7 bases outside the gene matches. The CDR3 runs to 14 residues. Germline-derived CDR1 and CDR2 are MDHEN and SYDVKM. CDR3 sequence reads: CASSNTGGKYGYTF. DNA for the CDR3: TGTGCCAGCAGTAACACAGGGGGGAAGTATGGCTACACCTTC.

This rearrangement joins TRBV9 to TRBJ2-5; maybe TRBD1 (5 bases). The CDR3 consists of 13 residues. Per the germline V gene, CDR1 is SGDLS and CDR2 is YYNGEE. V shed 2 bases and J shed 5 bases, with 10 bases lying between them. In nucleotides, the CDR3 is TGTGCCAGCAGCGTCGCAGGGTACGAGACCCAGTACTTC. It codes for CASSVAGYETQYF.

V is TRBV19 and J is TRBJ1-2; 7 positions agree with TRBD1. V trimming: 5 bases; J trimming: 0 bases; junction bases outside the gene matches: 9. CDR3 length equals 16 residues. Germline loops: CDR1 LNHDA, CDR2 SQIVND (reference sequence). CDR3 in DNA: TGTGCCAGTAGTGGGGGTAGGGGGCCGACTAACTATGGCTACACCTTC. Translation gives CASSGGRGPTNYGYTF.

The chain joins TRBV18 to TRBJ1-1; D may be TRBD1 (6 bases). The CDR3 runs to 14 residues. Per germline, CDR1 KGHSH and CDR2 LQKENI. V gave up 3 bases and J gave up 0 bases, with 8 bases separating them. Here the CDR3 reads CASSPKGVNTEAFF. CDR3 nucleotides: TGTGCCAGCTCACCCAAGGGGGTGAACACTGAAGCTTTCTTT.

A single count supports this clone. The J gene is TRBJ2-1, the V gene TRBV28; TRBD2 matches 13 bases. Germline CDR1 and CDR2: MDHEN and SYDVKM. This CDR3 is 18 amino acids long. V lost 4 bases, J lost 2 bases, and 8 bases stayed unmatched. The CDR3 nucleotides are TGTGCCAGCAGTTCCCCGGGACTAGCGGGGAGAACCTACAATGAGCAGTTCTTC. This codes for CASSSPGLAGRTYNEQFF. The full variable domain, in which reference TRBV28 and TRBJ2-1 provide the parts outside the CDR3, is DVKVTQSSRYLVKRTGEKVFLECVQDMDHENMFWYRQDPGLGLRLIYFSYDVKMKEKGDIPEGYSVSREKKERFSLILESASTNQTSMYLCASSSPGLAGRTYNEQFFGPGTRLTVL.